Each of the 12 T cell receptor beta chains below was sequenced from the same sample in a study of T cells in Graves' hyperthyroidism and ophthalmopathy. The CDR3 regions of TCR beta were amplified from RNA transcripts. A set of HTBI primers served as the primers for a first-round RT-PCR of the TCR CDR3. TCRdb passed the multiplex PCR reads through MiXCR, listing each CDR3 protein once. The data show 350,000 or so distinct CDR3 sequences, approximately 18% seen once. What was sequenced was blood. Receptors were obtained from a woman between 50 and 59 years old with Graves' hyperthyroidism.

This clonotype was recorded a few times. The chain carries TRBV7-9 and TRBJ2-7; possible D gene TRBD2, 5 bases. Germline loops: CDR1 SEHNR, CDR2 FQNEAQ (reference sequence). The CDR3 covers 13 residues. V was pared by 7 bases and J by 1 base, with 11 bases between. CDR3 sequence reads: CASTRTPSYEQYF. The CDR3 coding sequence is TGTGCCAGCACACGGACTCCTTCCTACGAGCAGTACTTC. Looking up the rest from reference TRBV7-9 and TRBJ2-7 gives the full variable domain: DTGVSQNPRHKITKRGQNVTFRCDPISEHNRLYWYRQTLGQGPEFLTYFQNEAQLEKSRLLSDRFSAERPKGSFSTLEIQRTEQGDSAMYLCASTRTPSYEQYFGPGTRLTVT.

V is TRBV7-9 and J is TRBJ1-3; tentative D call: TRBD1 (5 bases). This CDR3 has 17 amino acids. Trimming left V 3 bases short and J 4 bases short, with 19 bases between. The germline V gene has CDR1 SEHNR and CDR2 FQNEAQ (reference sequence). This chain's CDR3 is CASSFGGQGALGNTIYF. The CDR3 DNA is TGTGCCAGCAGCTTCGGGGGTCAGGGCGCGCTAGGAAACACCATATATTTT.

The chain has TRBV5-1 and TRBJ2-2; 12 bases line up with TRBD2. This CDR3 is built from 16 residues. The germline V gene encodes CDR1 SGHRS and CDR2 YFSETQ. With V trimmed by 4 bases and J by 6 bases, 7 bases remained unmatched. CDR3 nucleotides: TGCGCCAGCAGCGCCCTCTCTAGCGGGGGGGCCGGGGAGCTGTTTTTT. Protein product: CASSALSSGGAGELFF.

The V call is TRBV2, the J call TRBJ2-3; TRBD2 matches 10 bases. The CDR3 is made up of 13 amino acids. From germline, CDR1 is SNHLY and CDR2 FYNNEI. Germline trimming cut 10 bases from V and 4 bases from J; bases unmatched to any gene: 5. CDR3 coding DNA: TGTGCCAACCAGCGGGAGGGGGCAGATACGCAGTATTTT. Translating gives CANQREGADTQYF. Drawing the rest from reference TRBV2 and TRBJ2-3, the complete variable domain is EPEVTQTPSHQVTQMGQEVILRCVPISNHLYFYWYRQILGQKVEFLVSFYNNEISEKSEIFDDQFSVERPDGSNFTLKIRSTKLEDSAMYFCANQREGADTQYFGPGTRLTVL.

This clonotype was recorded a few times. The chain uses TRBV20-1 and TRBJ2-3, with 15 bases fitting TRBD2. Germline values: CDR1 DFQATT, CDR2 SNEGSKA (reference sequence). Germline trimming cut 6 bases from V and 1 base from J; bases unmatched to any gene: 5. This CDR3 contains 16 residues. The CDR3 spells CSARTSGRAGTDTQYF. CDR3 nucleotides: TGCAGTGCACGGACTAGCGGGAGGGCCGGCACAGATACGCAGTATTTT.

This clonotype was observed a single time. The chain has TRBV6-2 or TRBV6-3 and TRBJ2-3; 10 bases line up with TRBD2. Trimming took 6 bases from V and 4 from J; bases not matched to a gene: 7. The CDR3 is 15 amino acids. Germline lookup yields CDR1 MNHEY and CDR2 SVGEGT. CDR3 sequence (DNA): TGTGCCAGCAGATCCGGGACTAGCGATTCAGATACGCAGTATTTT. Protein product: CASRSGTSDSDTQYF.

This clonotype was seen a handful of times. This chain uses TRBV19 with TRBJ2-2; 7 nucleotides agree with TRBD1. This CDR3 region has 18 residues. CDR1 and CDR2 (germline): LNHDA, SQIVND (reference sequence). V trimming: 8 bases; J trimming: 3 bases; junction bases outside the gene matches: 18. The CDR3 loop reads CASGADFRQGPYTGELFF. DNA of the CDR3: TGTGCCAGTGGGGCAGATTTTCGACAGGGACCCTACACCGGGGAGCTGTTTTTT.

This rearrangement joins TRBV6-5 to TRBJ1-1; D uncertain. V was trimmed by 0 bases and J by 2 bases, leaving 16 bases between them. There are 17 residues in the CDR3. The V gene's germline CDR1 is MNHEY and CDR2 SVGAGI. The CDR3 nucleotides read TGTGCCAGCAGTTACTCGTTAGCCCGGGGATCTAACACTGAAGCTTTCTTT. Translation: CASSYSLARGSNTEAFF.

The V call is TRBV7-6, the J call TRBJ1-1; 11 bases agree with TRBD1. The CDR3 has 16 amino acids. Germline CDR1 reads SGHVS; CDR2 reads FNYEAQ. Trimming removed 5 bases from V and 2 bases from J; junction bases left unmatched: 7. CDR3 nucleotide sequence: TGTGCCAGCAGCCGGGACAGGGGGAAGGGAAACACTGAAGCTTTCTTT. Residues: CASSRDRGKGNTEAFF. Full variable domain (missing parts from reference TRBV7-6 and TRBJ1-1): GAGVSQSPRYKVTKRGQDVALRCDPISGHVSLYWYRQALGQGPEFLTYFNYEAQQDKSGLPNDRFSAERPEGSISTLTIQRTEQRDSAMYRCASSRDRGKGNTEAFFGQGTRLTVV.

This clonotype appeared a few times. The chain is built from TRBV19 and TRBJ1-2, with 9 bases matching TRBD1. The CDR3 sequence is 14 residues long. Germline V CDR1 and CDR2: LNHDA, SQIVND (reference sequence). The V gene end was trimmed by 5 bases and the J gene end by 6 bases; junction bases not matched to a gene: 7. The CDR3: CASSWMGQGNGYTF. The CDR3 DNA follows: TGTGCCAGTAGTTGGATGGGACAGGGTAATGGCTACACCTTC.

The chain links TRBV2 to TRBJ2-2; D gene unclear. V lost 5 bases, J lost 6 bases, and 16 bases lay in between. The CDR3 has 15 residues. Germline values: CDR1 SNHLY, CDR2 FYNNEI. The CDR3: CASSQLRADPGELFF. The CDR3 DNA is TGTGCCAGCAGTCAACTCCGGGCCGACCCCGGGGAGCTGTTTTTT.

In this sample, this clonotype turned up a few times. The J gene is TRBJ1-2, the V gene TRBV12-3 or TRBV12-4; D possibly corresponds to TRBD1 (5 bases). Trimming took off 5 bases at V and 2 bases at J, with 9 bases between the two ends. The CDR3 length is 13 residues. The DNA for the CDR3 is TGTGCCAGCAGTCGACAGATAAACTATGGCTACACCTTC. Amino acids: CASSRQINYGYTF.